These 9 T cell receptor beta chains were sequenced from one sample in a study of CD8+ T cells in alopecia areata. Once RNA had been extracted, it was reverse transcribed into cDNA to act as the sequencing template. Using immunoSEQ multiplex PCR, the repertoire was profiled, and TCRdb retains in-frame clones only, with some absent. The repertoire holds over 95,000 clones, with 41% as singletons. Sequencing used CD4+ T cells sorted from blood. These receptors were collected from a human donor with alopecia areata.

J is TRBJ2-7 and V is TRBV5-1; 10 bases are shared with TRBD1. The germline V gene encodes CDR1 SGHRS and CDR2 YFSETQ. The CDR3 has 14 residues. J lost 5 bases, V lost 3 bases, and 5 bases had no gene match. Here the CDR3 DNA reads TGCGCCAGCAGCTCCGGGACAGGGGCGCACGAGCAGTACTTC. Translating it yields CASSSGTGAHEQYF.

This clone was seen a few times. This chain connects TRBV7-2 to TRBJ2-1; D not certain. CDR1 is SGHTA and CDR2 is FQGNSA in the germline V gene. V gave up 9 bases and J gave up 4 bases, with 13 bases separating them. The CDR3 length is 13 residues. The CDR3, as DNA: TGTGCCAGTGGAGAGGCCATATACAATGAGCAGTTCTTC. Translation: CASGEAIYNEQFF. The entire variable domain, with the rest obtained from reference TRBV7-2 and TRBJ2-1, is as follows: GAGVSQSPSNKVTEKGKDVELRCDPISGHTALYWYRQSLGQGLEFLIYFQGNSAPDKSGLPSDRFSAERTGGSVSTLTIQRTQQEDSAVYLCASGEAIYNEQFFGPGTRLTVL.

This clone was counted only a few times. The chain joins TRBV29-1 to TRBJ1-2, with TRBD1 matching over 9 bases. Germline V gives CDR1 SQVTM, CDR2 ANQGSEA. V dropped 6 bases and J dropped 4; count of bases not matched to a gene: 6. This CDR3 has 13 residues. The CDR3 sequence: CSVRDRGSYGYTF. Written as DNA, the CDR3 is TGCAGCGTCCGAGACAGGGGGAGCTATGGCTACACCTTC.

CDR3 in DNA: TGCACCAGCAGCCTAAGACGAGGACAGGAAGGGACCCAGTACTTC. Amino acids: CTSSLRRGQEGTQYF. V usage is TRBV1 and J usage is TRBJ2-5; the D segment call TRBD1 is taken from the table without a DNA check. TRBV1 is flagged as a pseudogene. The CDR3 is 15 residues long.

There are a few counts of this clone. This chain uses TRBV27 with TRBJ1-1; D possibly corresponds to TRBD1 (5 bases). Germline values: CDR1 MNHEY, CDR2 SMNVEV (reference sequence). Between the trimmed V and J ends, which lost 5 bases and 0 bases, there was a span of 7 bases. This CDR3 has 13 residues. CDR3 sequence reads: CASSRQMNTEAFF. The DNA for the CDR3 is TGTGCCAGCAGTCGACAGATGAACACTGAAGCTTTCTTT.

This chain links TRBV6-6 with TRBJ2-3; D gene unclear. This CDR3 comprises 15 residues. Trimming shortened V by 2 bases and J by 0 bases, and 9 bases separated the two germline ends. Per germline, CDR1 MNHNY and CDR2 SVGAGI (reference sequence). The CDR3 DNA reads TGTGCCAGCAGTTACCTGGACCCGAGCACAGATACGCAGTATTTT. It yields the protein CASSYLDPSTDTQYF.

DNA of the CDR3: TGTGCCAGCAACCCGGGACTACACACAGATACGCAGTATTTT. Encoded protein: CASNPGLHTDTQYF. The genes are TRBV2 and TRBJ2-3; TRBD2 agrees at 7 bases. V lost 7 bases and J lost 2; bases outside the gene matches: 6. The CDR3 is made up of 14 amino acids. Germline CDR1 reads SNHLY; CDR2 reads FYNNEI. Based on the CDR3 plus reference TRBV2 and TRBJ2-3, the full variable domain is EPEVTQTPSHQVTQMGQEVILRCVPISNHLYFYWYRQILGQKVEFLVSFYNNEISEKSEIFDDQFSVERPDGSNFTLKIRSTKLEDSAMYFCASNPGLHTDTQYFGPGTRLTVL.

The V gene is TRBV6-1, the J gene TRBJ2-5; weak D call: TRBD1 (5 bases). CDR1 and CDR2 from the germline V gene are MNHNS and SASEGT. V lost 7 bases and J 1 base, leaving 10 bases between the germline ends. This CDR3 spans 13 amino acids. This CDR3 is CASTETAQETQYF. For the CDR3, the DNA is TGTGCCAGCACGGAGACAGCCCAAGAGACCCAGTACTTC.

The rearrangement joins TRBV5-1 to TRBJ2-5; D uncertain. The germline gives CDR1 SGHRS, CDR2 YFSETQ. Trimming took 0 bases from V and 3 from J, leaving 15 bases between them. The CDR3 contains 16 residues. The chain's CDR3 is CASSLVGTDREETQYF. DNA of the CDR3: TGCGCCAGCAGCTTGGTGGGAACGGACCGTGAAGAGACCCAGTACTTC.